This T cell receptor (beta chain) came from a study of CD8 T cells in ankylosing spondylitis. Study results and caveats: In ankylosing spondylitis blood, a motif of roughly 8 highly homologous TCR beta variants appeared characteristic. A number of the motif variants had already been described in reactive arthritis synovial fluid and blood. Disease-associated clones were CD8+ and fairly uncommon in peripheral blood.

TCRdb passed the 5' RACE reads through MiXCR, listing each CDR3 protein once. The data show about 500,000 distinct CDR3 sequences, under 5.5% seen once. Of note for this clonotype: Its antigen is unknown.

The CDR3 contains 16 residues. Germline CDR1 and CDR2: SGHKS and YYEKEE (reference sequence). V shed 4 bases and J shed 2 bases, with 15 bases lying between them. This clonotype originated in a male donor with ankylosing spondylitis. V gene TRBV5-5 combines with J gene TRBJ1-4; D not certain. What was sequenced was blood, either unsorted or a sorted T cell fraction (not recorded which). The CDR3 sequence is CASSRAVGFTNEKLFF. Written as DNA, the CDR3 is TGTGCCAGCAGCCGGGCCGTAGGGTTTACTAATGAAAAACTGTTTTTT. The full variable domain, with the rest looked up from reference TRBV5-5 and TRBJ1-4, is DAGVTQSPTHLIKTRGQQVTLRCSPISGHKSVSWYQQVLGQGPQFIFQYYEKEERGRGNFPDRFSARQFPNYSSELNVNALLLGDSALYLCASSRAVGFTNEKLFFGSGTQLSVL.